These 29 T cell receptor beta chains originate from one sample sequenced in a study of T cell clonotyping in hematopoietic cell transplantation. TCRdb's copy holds only in-frame clones and misses some; the assay was immunoSEQ multiplex PCR. The repertoire includes roughly 13,000 clones, 80% to 95% of them detected once, and 7.8% sits in the top ten. The sequencing used PBMCs, collected 100 days after allogeneic stem cell transplant. Every receptor here comes from a female patient between 50 and 59 years old who had an allogeneic stem cell transplant from an unrelated donor, so the T cells may come from the graft donor. Some clones in this sample may be carry-over from other donors' samples.

The chain couples TRBV28 to TRBJ2-5; TRBD2 aligns across 14 bases. The CDR3 extends over 19 amino acids. The V and J ends lost 0 bases and 2 bases, in that order; junction bases with no gene match: 8. Germline CDR1 and CDR2: MDHEN and SYDVKM. The CDR3 region is CASSLWGLAGVEGQETQYF. CDR3 nucleotide sequence: TGTGCCAGCAGTTTATGGGGACTAGCGGGAGTAGAGGGTCAAGAGACCCAGTACTTC.

The V call is TRBV7-3, the J call TRBJ2-2; 12 positions agree with TRBD2. V lost 4 bases, J lost 5 bases, and 2 bases stayed unmatched. Germline V lookup: CDR1 SGHTA, CDR2 FQGTGA. The CDR3 has 15 residues. This chain's CDR3 is CASSSGLAGTGELFF. The CDR3 DNA reads as TGTGCCAGCAGCTCAGGACTAGCGGGGACCGGGGAGCTGTTTTTT.

The chain links TRBV10-3 to TRBJ1-1; tentative D call: TRBD1 (5 bases). Germline V lookup: CDR1 ENHRY, CDR2 SYGVKD. CDR3 size: 13 residues. With 11 bases removed from V and 1 base from J, the gap between germline ends came to 14 bases. CDR3 loop: CALKGPGNTEAFF. CDR3 in DNA: TGTGCCCTTAAGGGGCCGGGGAACACTGAAGCTTTCTTT.

The chain is built from TRBV2 and TRBJ2-5; TRBD2 is a possible D gene (5 bases). This CDR3 has 13 residues. Trimming took 6 bases from V and 5 from J, leaving 13 bases between them. From germline, CDR1 is SNHLY and CDR2 FYNNEI. The CDR3 nucleotides read TGTGCCAGCAGGAAGACACCGGGGGAGACCCAGTACTTC. Protein product: CASRKTPGETQYF.

In its sample, this clone was seen once. The genes are TRBV4-1 and TRBJ2-7, with 11 nucleotides matching TRBD2. After removal of 3 bases from V and 0 bases from J, the junction contained 7 bases not matched to a gene. The germline CDR1 and CDR2 sequences are MGHRA and YSYEKL. This CDR3 contains 17 residues. This chain's CDR3 is CASSQRALAGASYEQYF. The CDR3 nucleotides read TGCGCCAGCAGCCAGCGAGCACTAGCGGGAGCCTCCTACGAGCAGTACTTC.

V usage is TRBV30 and J usage is TRBJ1-4, with 7 bases lining up with TRBD1. Germline V lookup: CDR1 GTSNPN, CDR2 SVGIG (reference sequence). CDR3 length: 12 amino acids. V shed 5 bases, J shed 10 bases, and the junction held 7 bases outside the gene matches. This chain's CDR3 is CAWDTGARKLFF. CDR3 DNA sequence: TGTGCCTGGGACACAGGGGCGCGAAAACTGTTTTTT.

This clone was counted a few times. This chain joins TRBV29-1 and TRBJ1-2, with 8 bases aligning to TRBD1. The germline V gene encodes CDR1 SQVTM and CDR2 ANQGSEA. The CDR3 contains 13 residues. V dropped 7 bases and J dropped 6; count of bases not matched to a gene: 10. In DNA form, the CDR3 reads TGCAGCGCCGAAGGACAGGGTTTGGATGGCTACACCTTC. It yields the protein CSAEGQGLDGYTF.

The chain recombines TRBV5-6 with TRBJ1-2; D uncertain. Deletions cut 0 bases from V and 3 bases from J, with 3 bases between. The CDR3 is made up of 12 amino acids. Germline V gene data show CDR1 as SGHDT and CDR2 as YYEEEE. CDR3 loop: CASSLGDYGYTF. The CDR3 DNA reads TGTGCCAGCAGCTTGGGGGACTATGGCTACACCTTC.

The chain combines TRBV6-5 with TRBJ2-7; D remains ambiguous. Between the trimmed V and J ends, which lost 0 bases and 4 bases, there was a span of 16 bases. The CDR3 is 16 residues long. Germline loops: CDR1 MNHEY, CDR2 SVGAGI. CDR3 protein: CASSYSWGNVGYEQYF. In nucleotides, the CDR3 is TGTGCCAGCAGTTACTCCTGGGGAAACGTGGGTTACGAGCAGTACTTC.

This clone appeared a single time. This chain links TRBV5-4 with TRBJ2-5, with D perhaps TRBD2 (6 bases). V was clipped by 4 bases and J by 0 bases, with 13 bases between them. Germline V gene data show CDR1 as SGHNT and CDR2 as YYREEE (reference sequence). CDR3 size: 15 residues. As DNA, the CDR3 is TGTGCCAGCAGCGGAGGAGGGCGATACCAAGAGACCCAGTACTTC. Translated: CASSGGGRYQETQYF.

The rearrangement joins TRBV19 to TRBJ2-5; no firm D call. CDR3 length: 12 amino acids. Deletions cut 3 bases from V and 5 bases from J, with 7 bases between. CDR1 and CDR2 from the germline V gene are LNHDA and SQIVND (reference sequence). The CDR3 region is CASSISRETQYF. CDR3 in DNA: TGTGCCAGTAGTATCTCAAGGGAGACCCAGTACTTC.

The V call is TRBV29-1, the J call TRBJ1-4; TRBD1 might be the D (6 bases). Germline lookup yields CDR1 SQVTM and CDR2 ANQGSEA. This CDR3 is built from 15 residues. V was clipped by 1 base and J by 4 bases, with 13 bases between them. CDR3 DNA sequence: TGCAGCGTTGAAGGCGGGGGGCCCTTTAATGAAAAACTGTTTTTT. It codes for CSVEGGGPFNEKLFF.

The V gene is TRBV5-4, the J gene TRBJ1-4, with a tentative D call TRBD1 (5 bases). With 3 bases removed from V and 8 bases from J, the gap between germline ends came to 17 bases. This CDR3 is built from 15 residues. Germline V gives CDR1 SGHNT, CDR2 YYREEE (reference sequence). DNA of the CDR3: TGTGCCAGCAGCTCTCACGGGGCTCCCGGGGAAAAACTGTTTTTT. This encodes CASSSHGAPGEKLFF.

The rearrangement links TRBV30 to TRBJ2-7, with D perhaps matching TRBD2 (6 bases). The V gene lost 2 bases and the J gene lost 1 base, with 12 bases spanning the gap. The CDR3 extends over 14 amino acids. Germline V gives CDR1 GTSNPN, CDR2 SVGIG (reference sequence). The CDR3 DNA sequence: TGTGCCTGGAGTAGATATGGGGGGTCCTACGAGCAGTACTTC. Its protein is CAWSRYGGSYEQYF.

V gene TRBV30 combines with J gene TRBJ2-7; no clear D gene. Germline loops: CDR1 GTSNPN, CDR2 SVGIG (reference sequence). V dropped 2 bases and J dropped 2 bases, with 7 bases sitting between them. The CDR3 sequence is 12 residues long. The CDR3 coding sequence is TGTGCCTGGAGTCAGGCCCCCTACGAGCAGTACTTC. Its protein product is CAWSQAPYEQYF.

This chain joins TRBV29-1 and TRBJ2-5, with D maybe TRBD2 (5 bases). Germline V gives CDR1 SQVTM, CDR2 ANQGSEA. V was cut by 6 bases and J by 4 bases, with 9 bases left in between. The CDR3 spans 11 residues. This CDR3 reads CSVEVGETQYF. The CDR3 nucleotides are TGCAGCGTGGAGGTTGGAGAGACCCAGTACTTC.

The chain couples TRBV4-2 to TRBJ2-5, with D perhaps given as TRBD1 or TRBD2 (7 bases each). CDR3 size: 18 residues. V gave up 0 bases and J gave up 5 bases, with 22 bases separating them. Looked up from germline, CDR1 is LGHNA and CDR2 is YNFKEQ. CDR3 DNA: TGTGCCAGCAGCCAAGAGGCCAGGGGGGGCTTCATACGGGAGACCCAGTACTTC. It yields the protein CASSQEARGGFIRETQYF.

The chain couples TRBV10-3 to TRBJ2-7; 15 bases are a match to TRBD2. The V and J ends lost 2 bases and 2 bases, in that order; junction bases with no gene match: 10. CDR1 is ENHRY, CDR2 SYGVKD, per germline. This CDR3 comprises 19 residues. The CDR3 DNA reads as TGTGCCATCAGTGAGGATTTGGGACTAGCGGGAGGCAGTACCTACGAGCAGTACTTC. Translation: CAISEDLGLAGGSTYEQYF.

The chain couples TRBV11-3 to TRBJ2-1; tentatively, D is TRBD2 (7 bases). CDR3 length: 16 residues. Trimming shortened V by 4 bases and J by 1 base, and 14 bases separated the two germline ends. Germline V gene lookup returns CDR1 SGHNT and CDR2 YENEEA. DNA of the CDR3: TGTGCCAGCAGCTCCCGGGGAGGGGGTTCCTACAATGAGCAGTTCTTC. This gives the protein CASSSRGGGSYNEQFF.

The chain couples TRBV7-9 to TRBJ1-2; no firm D call. Germline values: CDR1 SEHNR, CDR2 FQNEAQ (reference sequence). This CDR3 spans 15 amino acids. Trimming shortened V by 0 bases and J by 0 bases, and 8 bases separated the two germline ends. The CDR3 region has the DNA TGTGCCAGCAGCTTAGCGGGCAATCCTAACTATGGCTACACCTTC. Its translation is CASSLAGNPNYGYTF.

This clone was seen only once. The chain employs TRBV5-8 and TRBJ2-5, with a weak D call TRBD2 (5 bases). Germline V gives CDR1 SGHTS, CDR2 YDEGEE. V lost 3 bases to trimming and J lost 5 bases, with 14 bases between them. The CDR3 is 14 amino acids. The chain's CDR3 is CASSSGFPGETQYF. The CDR3 DNA sequence: TGTGCCAGCAGCTCGGGGTTTCCGGGGGAGACCCAGTACTTC.

The chain joins TRBV5-4 to TRBJ2-1; TRBD2 might be the D (6 bases). V lost 4 bases and J 9 bases, leaving 26 bases between the germline ends. Germline CDR1 reads SGHNT; CDR2 reads YYREEE (reference sequence). This CDR3 region has 17 residues. CDR3 protein: CASSPGLPRVTGAEQFF. The DNA of the CDR3 is TGTGCCAGCAGCCCGGGACTTCCGAGGGTCACAGGCGCTGAGCAGTTCTTC.

V is TRBV19 and J is TRBJ2-2, with 7 bases aligning to TRBD2. Germline V gene data show CDR1 as LNHDA and CDR2 as SQIVND (reference sequence). J lost 6 bases, V lost 7 bases, and 11 bases had no gene match. The CDR3 contains 15 residues. This chain's CDR3 is CASTRWEGLPGELFF. CDR3 bases: TGTGCCAGTACCCGTTGGGAGGGCCTCCCCGGGGAGCTGTTTTTT.

The chain couples TRBV4-3 to TRBJ1-5; D possibly corresponds to TRBD1 (5 bases). The CDR3 runs to 13 residues. The ends were cut back, 0 bases at V and 5 bases at J, with 5 bases in the middle. The germline gives CDR1 LGHNA, CDR2 YSLEER. The CDR3 loop is CASSQEQDQPQHF. Written as DNA, the CDR3 is TGCGCCAGCAGCCAAGAACAGGATCAGCCCCAGCATTTT.

V is TRBV7-9 and J is TRBJ1-5; D is unclear. The CDR3 runs 13 residues. CDR1 is SEHNR, CDR2 FQNEAQ, per germline (reference sequence). V lost 6 bases to trimming and J lost 5 bases, with 11 bases between them. In DNA form, the CDR3 reads TGTGCCAGCAGTCTTTCCAGTGATCAGCCCCAGCATTTT. As protein: CASSLSSDQPQHF. The full variable domain, in which reference TRBV7-9 and TRBJ1-5 provide the parts outside the CDR3, is DTGVSQNPRHKITKRGQNVTFRCDPISEHNRLYWYRQTLGQGPEFLTYFQNEAQLEKSRLLSDRFSAERPKGSFSTLEIQRTEQGDSAMYLCASSLSSDQPQHFGDGTRLSIL.

The chain couples TRBV28 to TRBJ1-2; 7 bases align to TRBD1. J lost 3 bases, V lost 5 bases, and 6 bases had no gene match. Germline CDR1 reads MDHEN; CDR2 reads SYDVKM. The CDR3 loop spans 14 amino acids. CDR3 DNA: TGTGCCAGCAGTACCGGGACAGTATACTATGGCTACACCTTC. As protein: CASSTGTVYYGYTF.

The genes are TRBV5-1 and TRBJ1-1; D remains ambiguous. In germline, CDR1 is SGHRS, CDR2 YFSETQ. V shed 2 bases and J shed 1 base, with 12 bases lying between them. The CDR3 sequence is 15 residues long. CDR3 DNA sequence: TGCGCCAGCAGCTTACTTTCTATGGGGAACACTGAAGCTTTCTTT. This translates into CASSLLSMGNTEAFF.

The CDR3 coding sequence is TGCGCCAGCAGCCGGGGGGCCTATGGCTACACCTTC. It specifies CASSRGAYGYTF. This chain links TRBV4-3 with TRBJ1-2; D possibly corresponds to TRBD1 (6 bases). The length of the CDR3 is 12 residues. Germline V gene sequence: CDR1 LGHNA, CDR2 YSLEER. Between the trimmed V and J ends, which lost 4 bases and 4 bases, there was a span of 7 bases.

This clone was observed once. The chain couples TRBV6-5 to TRBJ2-2, with D perhaps matching TRBD1 (5 bases). The germline V gene encodes CDR1 MNHEY and CDR2 SVGAGI. This CDR3 contains 14 residues. With 6 bases removed from V and 5 bases from J, the gap between germline ends came to 13 bases. This CDR3 reads CASRKTQGTGELFF. The CDR3 coding sequence is TGTGCCAGCAGAAAGACTCAGGGTACCGGGGAGCTGTTTTTT.